The entry below gives a single TCR beta chain sequence along with its context. Read sequence stops 3 residues before the CDR3 end, and the germline J gene provides the missing end. Germline V CDR1 and CDR2: GTSNPN, SVGIG (reference sequence). The CDR3 totals 12 residues. Genomic DNA, averaging about 1,200 ng per sample, yielded TCR beta CDR3 via immunoSEQ. Clones were sequenced by immunoSEQ multiplex PCR, and TCRdb holds only the in-frame ones, with some missing. The record lists tens of thousands of clones, of which the ten most abundant hold 3% to 4%. This entry belongs to a study of T cells in women clearing cervical HPV infection. As for the study in general: Cases: HPV16-related CIN3 or worse on histology, a couple of invasive cancers. Cases' blood sampling followed lesion detection by median around 23 weeks (90 to 200). Case blood drawn at lesion detection; control blood after infection cleared.

This TCR was recovered from a woman between 18 and 70 years old with a cervical HPV16 infection that either progressed to CIN3+ or cleared (not recorded which). The chain recombines TRBV30 with TRBJ1-2, with 7 bases matching TRBD1. The source material was blood buffy coat. CDR3 residues: CAWSPGTDTYTF. CDR3 DNA (partial): TGTGCCTGGAGTCCTGGGACAGATACC.